The next 10 T cell receptor beta chains were all read from a single sample in a study of blood T cell repertoires in COVID-19 (TCRdb year 2020). The library came from the immunoSEQ multiplex PCR assay. TCRdb carries this immuneACCESS record with in-frame sequences only. Its versions omit some clonotypes, under half of them owing to an unresolved V gene in the studies checked, with the rest unexplained. Within this sample are 350,000 to 450,000 clones, with about 90% of them counted one time only. The biggest ten clones account for roughly 2.1% of the sample. What was sequenced was peripheral blood. The source of these receptors is a woman aged 60 to 75 with COVID-19, enrolled during active disease.

In regard to this clone: The sample carries other DNA sequences with the same CDR3. The CDR3 is CASSLGGGTEAFF. Here the CDR3 DNA reads TGTGCCAGCAGCTTGGGAGGGGGCACTGAAGCTTTCTTT. The chain uses TRBV5-6 and TRBJ1-1; the D gene is possibly TRBD1 (6 bases). CDR1 and CDR2 (germline): SGHDT, YYEEEE. The CDR3 loop spans 13 amino acids. V shed 0 bases and J shed 4 bases, with 7 bases lying between them.

The CDR3 DNA reads TGTGCCAGCAGTGGGGAATTGGGGCCGTATGGCTACACCTTC. Translated, it gives CASSGELGPYGYTF. The V call is TRBV2, the J call TRBJ1-2, with D perhaps matching TRBD1 (5 bases). There are 14 residues in the CDR3. V dropped 4 bases and J dropped 5 bases, with 14 bases sitting between them. Germline CDR1 SNHLY, CDR2 FYNNEI.

The chain carries TRBV18 and TRBJ1-1; D gene ambiguous. CDR3 length equals 13 residues. Germline V CDR1 and CDR2: KGHSH, LQKENI. Trimming took 1 base from V and 7 from J, leaving 10 bases between them. The CDR3 region is CASSPQGELEAFF. The CDR3 DNA sequence: TGTGCCAGCTCACCACAAGGAGAGCTTGAAGCTTTCTTT.

The chain carries TRBV3-1 (or the pseudogene TRBV3-2) and TRBJ2-2; the D is unclear. Germline CDR1 is LGHDT and CDR2 is YNNKEL (reference sequence). V dropped 1 base and J dropped 6 bases, with 9 bases sitting between them. The CDR3 loop spans 14 amino acids. In DNA, the CDR3 is TGTGCCAGCAGCCAAGGATGGCATCCCGGGGAGCTGTTTTTT. Its protein is CASSQGWHPGELFF.

The V call is TRBV4-2, the J call TRBJ1-6; D perhaps matches TRBD1 (5 bases). Per germline, CDR1 LGHNA and CDR2 YNFKEQ. The CDR3 runs 15 residues. V was trimmed by 0 bases and J by 6 bases, leaving 9 bases between them. This chain's CDR3 is CASSQDRAPNSPLHF. CDR3 coding DNA: TGTGCCAGCAGCCAAGACAGGGCCCCTAATTCACCCCTCCACTTT.

Only one count was recorded for this clone. The chain recombines TRBV7-9 with TRBJ1-1; D is perhaps TRBD1 (6 bases). Trimming took 5 bases from V and 5 from J, leaving 21 bases between them. The CDR3 has 16 residues. Germline CDR1 is SEHNR and CDR2 is FQNEAQ (reference sequence). This CDR3 reads CASSGRDKAPGTEAFF. The CDR3 DNA reads TGTGCCAGCAGCGGACGGGACAAAGCCCCGGGGACTGAAGCTTTCTTT.

The chain links TRBV7-2 to TRBJ2-3; 14 bases match TRBD2. Trimming removed 0 bases from V and 5 bases from J; junction bases left unmatched: 7. Germline loops: CDR1 SGHTA, CDR2 FQGNSA. This CDR3 region has 18 residues. The CDR3: CASSLARLAGGHRDTQYF. The CDR3 coding sequence is TGTGCCAGCAGCTTAGCGAGACTAGCGGGGGGGCATCGAGATACGCAGTATTTT.

The chain links TRBV28 to TRBJ1-2; D is ambiguous. Looked up from germline, CDR1 is MDHEN and CDR2 is SYDVKM. V was shortened by 6 bases and J by 4 bases, with 9 bases between the two germline ends. CDR3 length: 12 residues. The CDR3 here is CASRIQPYGYTF. CDR3 nucleotide sequence: TGTGCCAGCAGAATACAGCCCTATGGCTACACCTTC.

DNA for the CDR3: TGTGCCAGCAGCCGGGACAGGAATGAAAAACTGTTTTTT. It is translated as CASSRDRNEKLFF. The V and J genes are TRBV14 and TRBJ1-4; 8 nucleotides align to TRBD1. V lost 4 bases, J lost 5 bases, and 0 bases stayed unmatched. The CDR3 has 13 amino acids. CDR1 and CDR2 from the germline V gene are SGHDN and FVKESK.

This chain links TRBV10-3 with TRBJ2-2; weak D call: TRBD2 (6 bases). V lost 10 bases and J 6 bases, leaving 18 bases between the germline ends. CDR3 size: 14 residues. In germline, CDR1 is ENHRY, CDR2 SYGVKD. CDR3 in amino acids: CATGGTQQSGELFF. The CDR3 DNA is TGTGCCACGGGCGGGACCCAACAATCCGGGGAGCTGTTTTTT.